The T cell receptor gamma chain under discussion was sequenced for a study of γδ T cells in repeated Plasmodium falciparum infection. Points on this clone: For this DNA, TCRdb reports the protein of a much larger clone, which diverges at residue 8, most likely from a read error; the protein presented here is translated directly from the DNA.

Vgamma9/Vdelta2+ and Vdelta2-negative gammadelta T cells were flow-sorted from PBMC for bulk sequencing. TCRdb re-called the multiplex PCR reads using CATT. This sample has some 14,000 gamma-chain clones, with 1.6% found just once. The V gene's germline CDR1 is GITISATS and CDR2 ISYDGTV (reference sequence). The CDR3 spans 13 residues. Trimming took 0 bases from V and 9 from J; bases not matched to a gene: 8. Sequenced input: gamma-delta T cells from blood. The receptor comes from a pool of human donors (malaria-infected and uninfected, not separated). The rearrangement links TRGV9 to TRGJ1 or TRGJ2. Here the J gene was assigned by germline matching of the DNA, as TCRdb has none. The CDR3 is CALWEVQGSKKLF. The CDR3 coding sequence is TGTGCCTTGTGGGAGGTGCAAGGAAGTAAGAAACTCTTT.